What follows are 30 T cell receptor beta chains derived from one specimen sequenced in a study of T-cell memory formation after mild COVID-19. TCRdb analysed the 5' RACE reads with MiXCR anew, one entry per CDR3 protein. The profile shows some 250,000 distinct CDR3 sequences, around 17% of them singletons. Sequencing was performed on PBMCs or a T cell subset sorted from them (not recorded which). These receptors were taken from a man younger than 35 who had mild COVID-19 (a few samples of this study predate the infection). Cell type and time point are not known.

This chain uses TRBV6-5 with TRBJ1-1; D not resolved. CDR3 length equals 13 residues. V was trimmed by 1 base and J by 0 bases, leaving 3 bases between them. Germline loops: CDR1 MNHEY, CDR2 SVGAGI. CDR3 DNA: TGTGCCAGCAGTTACTGGGTGAACACTGAAGCTTTCTTT. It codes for CASSYWVNTEAFF.

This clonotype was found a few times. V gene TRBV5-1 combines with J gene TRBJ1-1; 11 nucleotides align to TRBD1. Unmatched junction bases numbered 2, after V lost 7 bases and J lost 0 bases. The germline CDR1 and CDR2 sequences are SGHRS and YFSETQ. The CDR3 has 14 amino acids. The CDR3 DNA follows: TGCGCCAGCGCGGACAGGGGGCTGAACACTGAAGCTTTCTTT. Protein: CASADRGLNTEAFF.

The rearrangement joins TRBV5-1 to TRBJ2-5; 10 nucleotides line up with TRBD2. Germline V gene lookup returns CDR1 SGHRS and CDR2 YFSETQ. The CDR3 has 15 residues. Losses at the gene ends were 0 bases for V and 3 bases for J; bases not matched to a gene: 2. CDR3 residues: CASSLGGTSEETQYF. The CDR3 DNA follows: TGCGCCAGCAGCTTGGGCGGGACTAGCGAAGAGACCCAGTACTTC.

Here the CDR3 reads CASSVPGVNEKLFF. CDR3 in DNA: TGTGCCAGCAGCGTTCCGGGGGTTAATGAAAAACTGTTTTTT. V and J are TRBV9 and TRBJ1-4, with D maybe TRBD1 (5 bases). The ends were cut back, 2 bases at V and 4 bases at J, with 9 bases in the middle. Germline CDR1 SGDLS, CDR2 YYNGEE. This CDR3 has 14 amino acids.

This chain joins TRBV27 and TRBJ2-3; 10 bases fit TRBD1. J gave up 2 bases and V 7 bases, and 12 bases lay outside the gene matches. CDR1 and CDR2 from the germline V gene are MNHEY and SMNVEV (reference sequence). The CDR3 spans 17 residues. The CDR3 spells CASTPSPGTGVTDTQYF. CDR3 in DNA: TGTGCCAGCACCCCTTCCCCCGGGACAGGGGTCACAGATACGCAGTATTTT.

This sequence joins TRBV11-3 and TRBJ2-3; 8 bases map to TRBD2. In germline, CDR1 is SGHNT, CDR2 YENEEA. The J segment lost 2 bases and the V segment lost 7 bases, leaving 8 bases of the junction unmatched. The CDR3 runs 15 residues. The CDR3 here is CASIPRGANTDTQYF. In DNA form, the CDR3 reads TGTGCCAGCATCCCGCGGGGGGCAAACACAGATACGCAGTATTTT.

CDR3 region: CASSHPTSGQGETQYF. The CDR3 DNA reads as TGTGCCAGCAGTCACCCGACTAGCGGCCAAGGGGAGACCCAGTACTTC. This chain connects TRBV12-3 or TRBV12-4 to TRBJ2-5; TRBD2 agrees at 9 bases. The V gene end was trimmed by 5 bases and the J gene end by 5 bases; junction bases not matched to a gene: 12. The CDR3 extends over 16 amino acids.

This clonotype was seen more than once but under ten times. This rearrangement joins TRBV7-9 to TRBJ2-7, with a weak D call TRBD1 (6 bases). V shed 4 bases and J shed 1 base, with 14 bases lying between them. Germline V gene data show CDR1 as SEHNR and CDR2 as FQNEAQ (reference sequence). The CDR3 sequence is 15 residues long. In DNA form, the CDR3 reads TGTGCCAGCAGCTCCTGGGAGACAGGTTCCTACGAGCAGTACTTC. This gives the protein CASSSWETGSYEQYF.

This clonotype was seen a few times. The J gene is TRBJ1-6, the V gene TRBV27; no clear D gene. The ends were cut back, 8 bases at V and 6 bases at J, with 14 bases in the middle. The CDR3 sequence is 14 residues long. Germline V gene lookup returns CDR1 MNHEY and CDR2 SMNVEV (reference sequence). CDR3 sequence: CASRGRQPNSPLHF. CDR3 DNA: TGTGCCAGCCGCGGGAGGCAGCCTAATTCACCCCTCCACTTT.

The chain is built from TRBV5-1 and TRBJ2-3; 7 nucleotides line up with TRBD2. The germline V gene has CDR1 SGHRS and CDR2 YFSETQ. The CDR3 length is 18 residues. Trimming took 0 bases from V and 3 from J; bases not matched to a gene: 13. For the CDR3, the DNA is TGCGCCAGCAGCTTGGAGGGGCTTACGGGGGGATCGACAGATACGCAGTATTTT. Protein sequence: CASSLEGLTGGSTDTQYF.

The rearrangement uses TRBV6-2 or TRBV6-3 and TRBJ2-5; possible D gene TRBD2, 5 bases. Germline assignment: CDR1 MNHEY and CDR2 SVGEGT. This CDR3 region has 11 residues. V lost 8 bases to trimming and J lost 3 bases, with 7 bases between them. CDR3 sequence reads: CASGGEETQYF. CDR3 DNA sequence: TGTGCCAGCGGAGGAGAAGAGACCCAGTACTTC.

DNA for the CDR3: TGTGCCAGCAGCTTTAGGACAGGGGGCGATCAGCCCCAGCATTTT. Its protein is CASSFRTGGDQPQHF. The chain has TRBV7-2 and TRBJ1-5; 11 positions agree with TRBD1. The germline gives CDR1 SGHTA, CDR2 FQGNSA. The CDR3 loop spans 15 amino acids. V dropped 3 bases and J dropped 5; count of bases not matched to a gene: 3.

CDR3 DNA: TGCAGTGCTATGCTAGCCGCAGATACGCAGTATTTT. This sequence encodes CSAMLAADTQYF. V gene TRBV20-1 combines with J gene TRBJ2-3; TRBD2 is a possible D gene (5 bases). CDR1 and CDR2 (germline): DFQATT, SNEGSKA (reference sequence). V was trimmed by 4 bases and J by 4 bases, leaving 9 bases between them. CDR3 length: 12 amino acids.

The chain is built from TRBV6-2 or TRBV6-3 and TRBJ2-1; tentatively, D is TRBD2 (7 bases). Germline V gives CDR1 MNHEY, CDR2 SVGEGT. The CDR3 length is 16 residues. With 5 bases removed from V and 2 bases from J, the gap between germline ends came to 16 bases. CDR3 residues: CASSTLRGPTYNEQFF. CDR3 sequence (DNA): TGTGCCAGCAGTACCCTGCGGGGGCCAACCTACAATGAGCAGTTCTTC.

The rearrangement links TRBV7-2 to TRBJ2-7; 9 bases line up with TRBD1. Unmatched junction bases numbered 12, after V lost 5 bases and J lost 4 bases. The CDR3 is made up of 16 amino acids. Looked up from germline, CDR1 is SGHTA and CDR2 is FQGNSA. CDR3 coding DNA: TGTGCCAGCAGCCTGCCACCGGGACAGGGTAGTTACGAGCAGTACTTC. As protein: CASSLPPGQGSYEQYF.

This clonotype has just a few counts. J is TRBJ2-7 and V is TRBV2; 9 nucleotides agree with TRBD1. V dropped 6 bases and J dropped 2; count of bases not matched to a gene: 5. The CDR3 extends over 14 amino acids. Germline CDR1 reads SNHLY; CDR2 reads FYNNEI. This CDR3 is CASRKQGAAYEQYF. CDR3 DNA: TGTGCCAGCAGGAAACAGGGGGCGGCCTACGAGCAGTACTTC.

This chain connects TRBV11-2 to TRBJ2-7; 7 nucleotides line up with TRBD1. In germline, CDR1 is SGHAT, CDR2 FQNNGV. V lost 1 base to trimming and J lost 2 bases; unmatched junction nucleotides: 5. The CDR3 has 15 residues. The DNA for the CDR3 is TGTGCCAGCAGCTTAGTCCAGGGACAGACCTACGAGCAGTACTTC. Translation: CASSLVQGQTYEQYF.

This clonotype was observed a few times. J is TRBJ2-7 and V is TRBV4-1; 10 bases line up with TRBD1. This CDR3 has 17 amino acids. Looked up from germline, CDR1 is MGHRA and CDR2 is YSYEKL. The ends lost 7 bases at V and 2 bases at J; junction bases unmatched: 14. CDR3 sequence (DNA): TGCGCCAGCACCCCTTCCGGGACAGGGGATAAGGCCTACGAGCAGTACTTC. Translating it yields CASTPSGTGDKAYEQYF.

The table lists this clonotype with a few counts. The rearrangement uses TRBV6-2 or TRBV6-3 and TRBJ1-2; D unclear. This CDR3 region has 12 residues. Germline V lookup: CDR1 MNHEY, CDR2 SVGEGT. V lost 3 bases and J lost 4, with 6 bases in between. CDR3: CASSYPVYGYTF. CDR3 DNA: TGTGCCAGCAGTTATCCAGTCTATGGCTACACCTTC.

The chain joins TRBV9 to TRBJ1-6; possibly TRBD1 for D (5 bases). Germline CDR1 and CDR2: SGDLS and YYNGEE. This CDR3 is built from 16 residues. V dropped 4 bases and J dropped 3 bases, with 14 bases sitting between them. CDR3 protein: CASSPRDLLYNSPLHF. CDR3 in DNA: TGTGCCAGCAGCCCCCGGGACCTACTCTATAATTCACCCCTCCACTTT.

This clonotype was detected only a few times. CDR3 protein: CAWRHGTGGNEQFF. DNA of the CDR3: TGTGCCTGGAGGCACGGGACAGGGGGCAATGAGCAGTTCTTC. V gene TRBV30 combines with J gene TRBJ2-1; 11 nucleotides match TRBD1. The CDR3 runs 14 residues. The V segment lost 3 bases and the J segment 6 bases; nucleotides outside the gene matches: 4. Germline CDR1 GTSNPN, CDR2 SVGIG (reference sequence).

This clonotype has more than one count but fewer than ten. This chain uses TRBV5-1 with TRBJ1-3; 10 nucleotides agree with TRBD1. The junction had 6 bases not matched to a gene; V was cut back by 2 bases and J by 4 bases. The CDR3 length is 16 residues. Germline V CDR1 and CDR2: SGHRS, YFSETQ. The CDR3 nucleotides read TGCGCCAGCAGCTTACTCGGGACAGGGGCCGGAAACACCATATATTTT. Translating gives CASSLLGTGAGNTIYF. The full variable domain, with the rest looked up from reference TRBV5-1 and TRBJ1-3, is KAGVTQTPRYLIKTRGQQVTLSCSPISGHRSVSWYQQTPGQGLQFLFEYFSETQRNKGNFPGRFSGRQFSNSRSEMNVSTLELGDSALYLCASSLLGTGAGNTIYFGEGSWLTVV.

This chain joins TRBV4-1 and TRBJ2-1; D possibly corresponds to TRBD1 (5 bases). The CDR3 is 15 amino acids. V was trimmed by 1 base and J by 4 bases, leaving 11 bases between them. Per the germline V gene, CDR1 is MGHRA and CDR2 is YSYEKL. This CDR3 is CASSQGATVYNEQFF. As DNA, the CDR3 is TGCGCCAGCAGCCAAGGGGCGACAGTTTACAATGAGCAGTTCTTC.

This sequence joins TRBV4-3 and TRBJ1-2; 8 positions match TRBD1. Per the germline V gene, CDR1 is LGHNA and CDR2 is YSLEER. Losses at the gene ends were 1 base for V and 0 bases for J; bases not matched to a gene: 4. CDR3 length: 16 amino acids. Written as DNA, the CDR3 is TGCGCCAGCAGCCAAGCCCCGGGACAGGCTAACTATGGCTACACCTTC. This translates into CASSQAPGQANYGYTF.

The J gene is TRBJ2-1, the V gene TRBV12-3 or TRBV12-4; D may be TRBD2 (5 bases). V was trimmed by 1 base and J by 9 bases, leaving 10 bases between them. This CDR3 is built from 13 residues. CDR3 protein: CASSLVGLAEQFF. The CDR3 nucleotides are TGTGCCAGCAGTTTAGTTGGACTTGCTGAGCAGTTCTTC.

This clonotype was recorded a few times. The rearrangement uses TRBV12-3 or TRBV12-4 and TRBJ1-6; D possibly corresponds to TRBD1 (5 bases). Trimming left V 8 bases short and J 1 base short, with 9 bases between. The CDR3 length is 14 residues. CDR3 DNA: TGTGCCAGCCGCTGGGGGTCCTATAATTCACCCCTCCACTTT. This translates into CASRWGSYNSPLHF.

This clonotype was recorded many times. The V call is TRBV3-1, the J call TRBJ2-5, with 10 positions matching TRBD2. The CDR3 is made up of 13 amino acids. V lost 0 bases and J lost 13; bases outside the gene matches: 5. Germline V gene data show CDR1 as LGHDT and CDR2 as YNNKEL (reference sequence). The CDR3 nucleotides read TGTGCCAGCAGCCAAGACCTCTCTAGCGGGGGGTACTTC. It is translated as CASSQDLSSGGYF.

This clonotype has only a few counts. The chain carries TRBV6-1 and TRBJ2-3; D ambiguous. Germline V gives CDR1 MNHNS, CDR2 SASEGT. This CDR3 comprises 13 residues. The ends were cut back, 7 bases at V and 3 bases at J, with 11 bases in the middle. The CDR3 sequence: CASTYIGTDTQYF. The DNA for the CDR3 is TGTGCCAGCACTTATATTGGGACAGATACGCAGTATTTT.

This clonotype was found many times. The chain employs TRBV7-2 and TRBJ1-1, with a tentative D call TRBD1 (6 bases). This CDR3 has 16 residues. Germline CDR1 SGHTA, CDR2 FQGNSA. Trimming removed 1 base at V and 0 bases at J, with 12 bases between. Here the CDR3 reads CASSLVGWDMNTEAFF. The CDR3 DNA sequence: TGTGCCAGCAGCTTAGTGGGCTGGGACATGAACACTGAAGCTTTCTTT.

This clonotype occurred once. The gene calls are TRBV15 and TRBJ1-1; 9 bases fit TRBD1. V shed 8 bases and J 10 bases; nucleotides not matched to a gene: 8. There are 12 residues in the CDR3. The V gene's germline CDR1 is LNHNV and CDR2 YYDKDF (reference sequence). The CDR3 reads CATSGTGFGAFF. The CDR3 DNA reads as TGTGCCACCTCCGGGACAGGGTTCGGAGCTTTCTTT. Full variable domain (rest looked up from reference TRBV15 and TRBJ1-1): DAMVIQNPRYQVTQFGKPVTLSCSQTLNHNVMYWYQQKSSQAPKLLFHYYDKDFNNEADTPDNFQSRRPNTSFCFLDIRSPGLGDTAMYLCATSGTGFGAFFGQGTRLTVV.